This TCR beta chain originates from a study of CD8 T cells in ankylosing spondylitis. The TCR beta libraries were generated through quantitative 5'-RACE incorporating molecular barcodes. TCRdb redid the calling of the 5' RACE reads with MiXCR, one entry per CDR3 protein. The sample shows about 250,000 distinct CDR3 sequences, more than 15% of them seen only once. Looked up from germline, CDR1 is SGHTA and CDR2 is FQGNSA. The V gene lost 5 bases and the J gene lost 3 bases, with 14 bases spanning the gap. The CDR3 has 15 residues. The chain combines TRBV7-2 with TRBJ1-3; D is uncertain. The material sequenced was blood, either unsorted or a sorted T cell fraction (not recorded which). This TCR was sampled from a male donor with ankylosing spondylitis or in good health (not recorded which). CDR3 coding DNA: TGTGCCAGCAGCCTAGACTGGACCTTTGGAAACACCATATATTTT. Its protein product is CASSLDWTFGNTIYF.